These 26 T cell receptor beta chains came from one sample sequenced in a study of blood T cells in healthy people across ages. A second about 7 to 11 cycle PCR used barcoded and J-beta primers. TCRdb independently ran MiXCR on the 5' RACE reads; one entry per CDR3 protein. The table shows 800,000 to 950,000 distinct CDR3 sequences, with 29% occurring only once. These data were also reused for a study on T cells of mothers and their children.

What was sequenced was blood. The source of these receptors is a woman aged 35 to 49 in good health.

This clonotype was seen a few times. CDR3 bases: TGTGCCAGCAGCTCAGCCAGGGGGAGCCCGGAGACCCAGTACTTC. Translating gives CASSSARGSPETQYF. The gene calls are TRBV12-3 or TRBV12-4 and TRBJ2-5, with 7 bases identical to TRBD1. Trimming took 6 bases from V and 5 from J; bases not matched to a gene: 12. The CDR3 is 15 amino acids.

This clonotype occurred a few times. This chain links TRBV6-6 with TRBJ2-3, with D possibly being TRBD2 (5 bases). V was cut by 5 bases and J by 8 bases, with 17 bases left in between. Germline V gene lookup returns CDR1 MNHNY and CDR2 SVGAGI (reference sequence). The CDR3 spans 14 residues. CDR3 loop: CASSPWTGAGTQYF. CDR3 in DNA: TGTGCCAGCAGTCCATGGACTGGAGCCGGTACGCAGTATTTT.

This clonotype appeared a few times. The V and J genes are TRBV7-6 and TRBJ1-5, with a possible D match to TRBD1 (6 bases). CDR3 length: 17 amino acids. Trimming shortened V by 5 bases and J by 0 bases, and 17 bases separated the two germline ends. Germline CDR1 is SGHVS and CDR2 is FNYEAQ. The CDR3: CASSEGYRQDSNQPQHF. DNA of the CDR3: TGTGCCAGCAGCGAGGGGTACCGACAGGATAGCAATCAGCCCCAGCATTTT.

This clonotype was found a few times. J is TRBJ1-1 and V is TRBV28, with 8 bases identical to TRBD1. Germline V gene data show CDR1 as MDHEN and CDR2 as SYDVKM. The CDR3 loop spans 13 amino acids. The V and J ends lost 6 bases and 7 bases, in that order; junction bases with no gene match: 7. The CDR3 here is CASRTRTGSEAFF. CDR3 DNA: TGTGCCAGCAGAACCCGGACAGGGAGTGAAGCTTTCTTT.

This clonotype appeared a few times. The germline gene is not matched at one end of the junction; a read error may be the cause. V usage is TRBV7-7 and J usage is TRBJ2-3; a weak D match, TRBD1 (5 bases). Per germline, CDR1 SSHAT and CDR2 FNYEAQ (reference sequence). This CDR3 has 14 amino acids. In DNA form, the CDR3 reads TGTGCTAGCAGCCCCCTGGGGCTTGGAGATACGCAGTATTTT. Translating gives CASSPLGLGDTQYF.

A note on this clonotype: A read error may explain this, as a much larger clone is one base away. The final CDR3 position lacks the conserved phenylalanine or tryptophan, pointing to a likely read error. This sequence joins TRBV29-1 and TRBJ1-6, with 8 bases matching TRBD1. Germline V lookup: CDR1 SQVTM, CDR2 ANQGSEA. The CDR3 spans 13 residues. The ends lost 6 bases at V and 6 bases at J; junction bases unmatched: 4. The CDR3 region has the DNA TGCAGCGTCCGGACAGGGCTTAATTCACCCCTCCACTGT. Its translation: CSVRTGLNSPLHC.

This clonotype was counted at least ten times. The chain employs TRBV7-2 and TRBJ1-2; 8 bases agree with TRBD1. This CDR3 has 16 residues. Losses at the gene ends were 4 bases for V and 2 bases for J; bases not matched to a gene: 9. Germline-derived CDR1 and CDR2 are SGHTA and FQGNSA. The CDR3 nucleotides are TGTGCCAGCAGCTCATATCAGGGGGCGTTAAACTATGGCTACACCTTC. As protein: CASSSYQGALNYGYTF.

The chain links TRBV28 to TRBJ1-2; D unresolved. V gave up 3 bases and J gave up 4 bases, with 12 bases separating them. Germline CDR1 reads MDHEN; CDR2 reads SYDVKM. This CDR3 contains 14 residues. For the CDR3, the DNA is TGTGCCAGCAGTTTTCAAAGGGCCGCCTATGGCTACACCTTC. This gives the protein CASSFQRAAYGYTF.

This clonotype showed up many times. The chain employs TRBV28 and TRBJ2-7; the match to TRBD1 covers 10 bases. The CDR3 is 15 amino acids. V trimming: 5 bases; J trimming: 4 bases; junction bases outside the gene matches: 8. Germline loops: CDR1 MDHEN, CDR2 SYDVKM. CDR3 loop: CASSPPGQGRYEQYF. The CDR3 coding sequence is TGTGCCAGCAGTCCCCCGGGACAGGGGCGATACGAGCAGTACTTC.

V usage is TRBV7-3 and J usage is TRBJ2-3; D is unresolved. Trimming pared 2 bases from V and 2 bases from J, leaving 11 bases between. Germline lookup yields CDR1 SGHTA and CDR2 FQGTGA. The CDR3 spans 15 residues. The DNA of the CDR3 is TGTGCCAGCAGCTTAGAGCCAGGAGCCACAGATACGCAGTATTTT. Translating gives CASSLEPGATDTQYF.

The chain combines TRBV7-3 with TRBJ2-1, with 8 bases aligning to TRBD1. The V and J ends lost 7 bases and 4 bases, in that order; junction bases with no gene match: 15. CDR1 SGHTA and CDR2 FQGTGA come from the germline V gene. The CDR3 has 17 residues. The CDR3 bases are TGTGCCAGCATCCGGTGGGGCCTTCAGGGGGCTTACAATGAGCAGTTCTTC. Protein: CASIRWGLQGAYNEQFF. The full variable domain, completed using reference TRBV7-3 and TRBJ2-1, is GAGVSQTPSNKVTEKGKYVELRCDPISGHTALYWYRQSLGQGPEFLIYFQGTGAADDSGLPNDRFFAVRPEGSVSTLKIQRTERGDSAVYLCASIRWGLQGAYNEQFFGPGTRLTVL.

CDR3 loop: CAWSVENRALGDEQFF. CDR3 DNA sequence: TGTGCCTGGAGTGTAGAAAACAGGGCCCTGGGCGATGAGCAGTTCTTC. The chain joins TRBV30 to TRBJ2-1, with D perhaps TRBD1 (6 bases). The germline CDR1 and CDR2 sequences are GTSNPN and SVGIG (reference sequence). The CDR3 totals 16 residues. V was pared by 0 bases and J by 8 bases, with 20 bases between.

The CDR3 loop reads CASSWSSSGTDTQYF. The CDR3 DNA reads as TGTGCCAGCAGTTGGTCTTCCTCTGGCACAGATACGCAGTATTTT. The rearrangement links TRBV2 to TRBJ2-3; D is unclear. Between the trimmed V and J ends, which lost 5 bases and 1 base, there was a span of 13 bases. Germline loops: CDR1 SNHLY, CDR2 FYNNEI. The CDR3 length is 15 residues.

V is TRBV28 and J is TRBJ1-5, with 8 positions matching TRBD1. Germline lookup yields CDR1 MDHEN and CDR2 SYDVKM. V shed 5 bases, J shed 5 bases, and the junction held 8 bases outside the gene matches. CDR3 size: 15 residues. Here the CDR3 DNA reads TGTGCCAGCAGTCAACAGGGGGGGCATGATCAGCCCCAGCATTTT. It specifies CASSQQGGHDQPQHF.

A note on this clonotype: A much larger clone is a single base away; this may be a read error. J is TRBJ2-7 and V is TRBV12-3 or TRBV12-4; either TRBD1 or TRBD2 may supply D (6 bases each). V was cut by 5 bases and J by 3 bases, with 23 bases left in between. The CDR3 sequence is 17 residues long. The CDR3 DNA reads TGTGCCAGCAGTCTGAATCCCCGGGGGCCTGGATGCTACGAGCAGTACTTC. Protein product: CASSLNPRGPGCYEQYF.

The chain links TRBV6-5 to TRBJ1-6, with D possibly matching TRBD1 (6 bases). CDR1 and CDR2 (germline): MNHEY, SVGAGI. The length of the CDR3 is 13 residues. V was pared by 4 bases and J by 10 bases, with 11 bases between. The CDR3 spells CASSFRGSSPLHF. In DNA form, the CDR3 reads TGTGCCAGCAGTTTCAGGGGTAGCTCACCCCTCCACTTT.

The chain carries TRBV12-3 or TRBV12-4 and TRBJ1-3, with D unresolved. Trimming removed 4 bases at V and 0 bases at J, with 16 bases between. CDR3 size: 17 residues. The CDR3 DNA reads TGTGCCAGCAGTTCCCAAGGTGGACCCCTCTCTGGAAACACCATATATTTT. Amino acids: CASSSQGGPLSGNTIYF.

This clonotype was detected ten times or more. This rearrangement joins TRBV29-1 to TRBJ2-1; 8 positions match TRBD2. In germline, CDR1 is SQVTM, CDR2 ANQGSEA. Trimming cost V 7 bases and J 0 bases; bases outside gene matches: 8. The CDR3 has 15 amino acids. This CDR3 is CSADGGGPSYNEQFF. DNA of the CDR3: TGCAGCGCCGACGGGGGGGGCCCCTCCTACAATGAGCAGTTCTTC.

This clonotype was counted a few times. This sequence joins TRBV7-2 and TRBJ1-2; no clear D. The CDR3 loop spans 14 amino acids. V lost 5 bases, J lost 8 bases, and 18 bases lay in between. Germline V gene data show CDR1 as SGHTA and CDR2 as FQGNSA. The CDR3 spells CASSPRTSPDGYTF. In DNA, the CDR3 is TGTGCCAGCAGCCCCCGGACCTCCCCGGACGGCTACACCTTC.

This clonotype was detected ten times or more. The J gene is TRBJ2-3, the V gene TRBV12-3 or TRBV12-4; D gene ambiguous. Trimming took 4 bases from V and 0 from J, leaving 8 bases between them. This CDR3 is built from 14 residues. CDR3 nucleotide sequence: TGTGCCAGCAGTTCCCACTACAGCACAGATACGCAGTATTTT. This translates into CASSSHYSTDTQYF.

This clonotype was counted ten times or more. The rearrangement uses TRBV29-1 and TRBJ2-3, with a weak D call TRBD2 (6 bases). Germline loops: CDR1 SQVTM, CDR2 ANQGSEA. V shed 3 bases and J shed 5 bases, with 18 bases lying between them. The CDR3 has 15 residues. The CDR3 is CSVEHSRGLKDTQYF. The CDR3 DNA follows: TGCAGCGTTGAGCACTCGCGGGGTTTGAAAGATACGCAGTATTTT.

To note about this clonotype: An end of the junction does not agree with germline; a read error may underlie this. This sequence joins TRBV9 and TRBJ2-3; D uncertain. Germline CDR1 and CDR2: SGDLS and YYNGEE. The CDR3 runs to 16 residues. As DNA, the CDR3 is TGTGCCAGCAGCGTAGACAAGGACCCTTACACAGATACGCGGTATTTT. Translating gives CASSVDKDPYTDTRYF.

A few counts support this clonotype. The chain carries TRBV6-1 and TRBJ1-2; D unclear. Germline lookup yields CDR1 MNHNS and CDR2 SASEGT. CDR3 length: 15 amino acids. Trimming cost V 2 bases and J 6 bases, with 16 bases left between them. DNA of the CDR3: TGTGCCAGCAGTGAACGGGCAGTGACCCGAGATGGCTACACCTTC. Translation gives CASSERAVTRDGYTF.

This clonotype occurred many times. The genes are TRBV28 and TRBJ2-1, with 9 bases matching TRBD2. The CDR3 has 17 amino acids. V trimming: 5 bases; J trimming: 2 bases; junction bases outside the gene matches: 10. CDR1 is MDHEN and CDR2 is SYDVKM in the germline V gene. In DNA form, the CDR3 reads TGTGCCAGCAGTCGCTCGGGCGGGGGGGCCGCCTACAATGAGCAGTTCTTC. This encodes CASSRSGGGAAYNEQFF.

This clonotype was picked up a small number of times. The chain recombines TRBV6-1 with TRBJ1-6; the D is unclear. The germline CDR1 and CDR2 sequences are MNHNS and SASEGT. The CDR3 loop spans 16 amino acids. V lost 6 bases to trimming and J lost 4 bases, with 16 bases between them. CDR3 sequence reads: CASRDHTMAYNSPLHF. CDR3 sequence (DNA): TGTGCCAGCAGGGATCACACGATGGCGTATAATTCACCCCTCCACTTT.

CDR3 amino acids: CSARTWGWVEQYF. The CDR3 coding sequence is TGCAGTGCTAGGACATGGGGATGGGTTGAGCAGTACTTC. The chain links TRBV20-1 to TRBJ2-7; D unresolved. V lost 3 bases and J 7 bases, leaving 16 bases between the germline ends. The CDR3 is made up of 13 amino acids. Germline values: CDR1 DFQATT, CDR2 SNEGSKA (reference sequence).